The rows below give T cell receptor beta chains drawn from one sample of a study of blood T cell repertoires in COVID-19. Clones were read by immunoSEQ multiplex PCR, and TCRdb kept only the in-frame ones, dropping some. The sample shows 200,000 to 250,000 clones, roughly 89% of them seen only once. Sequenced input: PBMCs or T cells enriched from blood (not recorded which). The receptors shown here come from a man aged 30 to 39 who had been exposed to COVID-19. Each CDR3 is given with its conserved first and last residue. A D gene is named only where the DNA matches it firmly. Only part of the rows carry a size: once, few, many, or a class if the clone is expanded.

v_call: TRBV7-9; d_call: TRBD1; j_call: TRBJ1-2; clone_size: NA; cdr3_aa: CASSFTRTGGEKVQYGYTF; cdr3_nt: TGTGCCAGCAGCTTCACTAGGACAGGGGGCGAAAAAGTCCAATATGGCTACACCTTC
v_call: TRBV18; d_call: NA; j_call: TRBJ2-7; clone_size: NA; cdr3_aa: CASSPPPQTTYEQYF; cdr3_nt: TGTGCCAGCTCACCCCCCCCGCAGACTACCTACGAGCAGTACTTC
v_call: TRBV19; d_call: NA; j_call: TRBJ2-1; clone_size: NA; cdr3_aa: CATRGTDGDSNEQFF; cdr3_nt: TGTGCCACAAGAGGGACTGACGGTGACTCCAATGAGCAGTTCTTC
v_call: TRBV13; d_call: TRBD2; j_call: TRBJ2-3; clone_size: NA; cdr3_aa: CASSSAGGPGDTQYF; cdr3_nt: TGTGCCAGCAGCTCAGCGGGGGGGCCCGGAGATACGCAGTATTTT
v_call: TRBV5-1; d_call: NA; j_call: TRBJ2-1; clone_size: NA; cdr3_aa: CASSVQGGTYNEQFF; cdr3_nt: TGCGCCAGCAGCGTCCAGGGGGGCACCTACAATGAGCAGTTCTTC
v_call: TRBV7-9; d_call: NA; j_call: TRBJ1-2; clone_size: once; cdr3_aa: CASSISTGQKIYGYTF; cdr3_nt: TGTGCCAGCAGCATTAGCACCGGACAGAAGATCTATGGCTACACCTTC
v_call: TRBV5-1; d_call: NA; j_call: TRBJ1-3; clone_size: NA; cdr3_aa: CASSLDGTYGNTIYF; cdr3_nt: TGCGCCAGCAGCTTGGACGGGACATATGGAAACACCATATATTTT
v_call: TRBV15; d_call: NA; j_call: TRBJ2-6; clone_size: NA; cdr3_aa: CATSRVGAGANVLTF; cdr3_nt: TGTGCCACCAGCAGAGTAGGGGCCGGGGCCAACGTCCTGACTTTC
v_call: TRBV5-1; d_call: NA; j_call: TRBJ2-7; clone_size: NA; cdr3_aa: CASSLGPLSYEQYF; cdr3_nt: TGCGCCAGCAGCTTGGGGCCCTTATCCTACGAGCAGTACTTC
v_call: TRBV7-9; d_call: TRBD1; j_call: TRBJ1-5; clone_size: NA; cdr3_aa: CASSRRRQGRSGSNQPQHF; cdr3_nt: TGTGCCAGCAGCCGTCGTAGACAGGGGAGGTCTGGTAGCAATCAGCCCCAGCATTTT
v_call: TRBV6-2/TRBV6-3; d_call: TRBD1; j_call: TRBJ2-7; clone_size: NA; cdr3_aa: CASSSIRDRVNNEQYF; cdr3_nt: TGTGCCAGCAGTTCAATCCGAGACAGGGTTAACAACGAGCAGTACTTC
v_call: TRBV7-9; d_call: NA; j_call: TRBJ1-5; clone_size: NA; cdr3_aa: CASSLGWEGQHF; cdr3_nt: TGTGCCAGCAGCTTAGGTTGGGAGGGACAGCATTTT
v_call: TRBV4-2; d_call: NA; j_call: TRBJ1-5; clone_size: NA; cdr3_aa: CASSQDGGLPQHF; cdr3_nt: TGTGCCAGCAGCCAAGATGGGGGGTTGCCCCAGCATTTT
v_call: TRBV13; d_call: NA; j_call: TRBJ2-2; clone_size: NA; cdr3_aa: CASSSTGTLGTGELFF; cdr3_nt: TGTGCCAGCAGCAGTACAGGGACATTGGGCACCGGGGAGCTGTTTTTT
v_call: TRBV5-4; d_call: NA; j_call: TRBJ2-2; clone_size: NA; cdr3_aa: CASSLPTTAGGELFF; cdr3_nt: TGTGCCAGCAGCTTGCCGACGACGGCGGGCGGGGAGCTGTTTTTT
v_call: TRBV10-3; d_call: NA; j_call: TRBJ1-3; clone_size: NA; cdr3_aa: CASRSLGNTIYF; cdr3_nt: TGTGCCAGCAGATCATTGGGAAACACCATATATTTT
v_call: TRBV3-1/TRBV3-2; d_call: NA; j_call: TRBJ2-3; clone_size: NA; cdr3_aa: CASSQERWPSTDTQYF; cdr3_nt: TGTGCCAGCAGCCAAGAGCGGTGGCCTAGCACAGATACGCAGTATTTT
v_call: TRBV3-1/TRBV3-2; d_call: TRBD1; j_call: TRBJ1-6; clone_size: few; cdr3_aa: CASSQDGGTGRSPLHF; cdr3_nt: TGTGCCAGCAGCCAAGATGGAGGGACAGGGAGATCACCCCTCCACTTT
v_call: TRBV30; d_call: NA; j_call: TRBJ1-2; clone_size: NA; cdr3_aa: CASDGYTF; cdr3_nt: TGTGCCTCTGATGGCTACACCTTC
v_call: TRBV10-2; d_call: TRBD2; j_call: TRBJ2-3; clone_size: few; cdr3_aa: CATREVATDTQYF; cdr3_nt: TGCGCCACTCGGGAGGTTGCCACAGATACGCAGTATTTT
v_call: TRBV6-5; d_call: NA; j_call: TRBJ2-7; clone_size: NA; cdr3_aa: CASSHYEQYF; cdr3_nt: TGTGCCAGCAGCCATTACGAGCAGTACTTC
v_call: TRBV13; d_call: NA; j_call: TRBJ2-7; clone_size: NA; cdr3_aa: CASSLGRGRDLSYEQYF; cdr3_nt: TGTGCCAGCAGCTTAGGTCGCGGCAGAGACCTCTCCTACGAGCAGTACTTC
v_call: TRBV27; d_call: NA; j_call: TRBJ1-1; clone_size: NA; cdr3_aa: CASSSRRGTEAFF; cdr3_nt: TGTGCCAGCAGTTCCCGGAGGGGCACTGAAGCTTTCTTT
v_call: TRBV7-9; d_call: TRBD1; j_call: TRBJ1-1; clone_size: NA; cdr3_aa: CASSTTGFGGSTEAFF; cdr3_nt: TGTGCCAGCAGCACGACAGGGTTCGGAGGCAGCACTGAAGCTTTCTTT
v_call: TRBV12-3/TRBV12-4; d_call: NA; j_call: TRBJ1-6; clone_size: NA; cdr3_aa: CASSRQKVSPLHF; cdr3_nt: TGTGCCAGCAGTCGACAAAAAGTTTCACCCCTCCACTTT
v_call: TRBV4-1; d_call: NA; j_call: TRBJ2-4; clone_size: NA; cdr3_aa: CASSQGQALAKNIQYF; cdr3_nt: TGCGCCAGCAGCCAGGGGCAGGCGCTAGCCAAAAACATTCAGTACTTC
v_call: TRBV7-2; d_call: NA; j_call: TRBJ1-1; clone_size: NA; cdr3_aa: CASSQDRNTEAFF; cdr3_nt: TGTGCCAGCAGTCAAGACAGGAACACTGAAGCTTTCTTT
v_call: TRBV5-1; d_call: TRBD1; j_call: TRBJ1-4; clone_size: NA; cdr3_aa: CASSFDRANEKLFF; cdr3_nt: TGCGCCAGCAGCTTTGACAGGGCAAATGAAAAACTGTTTTTT
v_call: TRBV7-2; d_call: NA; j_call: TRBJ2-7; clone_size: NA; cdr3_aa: CASSRSSGTYEQYF; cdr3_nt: TGTGCCAGCAGCAGGTCCTCGGGGACCTACGAGCAGTACTTC
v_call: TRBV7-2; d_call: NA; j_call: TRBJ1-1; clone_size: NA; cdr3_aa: CASSLGRAVAFF; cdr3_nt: TGTGCCAGCAGCTTGGGGAGAGCGGTGGCTTTCTTT
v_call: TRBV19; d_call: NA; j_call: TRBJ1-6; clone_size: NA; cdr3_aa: CASSTDRGYNSPLHF; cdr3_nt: TGTGCCAGTAGTACCGACCGGGGCTATAATTCACCCCTCCACTTT
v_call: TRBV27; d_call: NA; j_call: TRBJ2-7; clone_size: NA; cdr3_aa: CASSLYPGYIYEQYF; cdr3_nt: TGTGCCAGCAGTTTATATCCGGGATACATCTACGAGCAGTACTTC
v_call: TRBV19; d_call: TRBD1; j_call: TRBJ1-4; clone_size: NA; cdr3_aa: CASSARDRVNEKLFF; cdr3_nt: TGTGCCAGTAGTGCCCGGGACAGGGTCAATGAAAAACTGTTTTTT
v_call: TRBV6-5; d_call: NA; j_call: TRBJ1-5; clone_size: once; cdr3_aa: CASSPLADQPQHF; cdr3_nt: TGTGCCAGCAGCCCATTGGCGGATCAGCCCCAGCATTTT
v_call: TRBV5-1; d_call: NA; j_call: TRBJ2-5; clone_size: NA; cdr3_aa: CASSLATVQETQYF; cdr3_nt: TGCGCCAGCAGCTTGGCCACAGTCCAAGAGACCCAGTACTTC
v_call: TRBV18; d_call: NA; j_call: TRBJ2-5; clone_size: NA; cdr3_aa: CASSPGLETQYF; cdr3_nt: TGTGCCAGCTCACCCGGTCTGGAGACCCAGTACTTC
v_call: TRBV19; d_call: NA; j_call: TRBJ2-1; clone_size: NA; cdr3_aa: CASSMNSPYNEQFF; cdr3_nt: TGTGCCAGTAGTATGAACAGCCCTTACAATGAGCAGTTCTTC
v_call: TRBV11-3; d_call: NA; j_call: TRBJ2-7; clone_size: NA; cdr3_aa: CASSLPAGKGDEQYF; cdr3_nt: TGTGCCAGCAGCTTACCTGCAGGGAAGGGGGACGAGCAGTACTTC
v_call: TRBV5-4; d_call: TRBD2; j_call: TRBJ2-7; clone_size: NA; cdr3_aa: CASSWADVAGVSYEQYF; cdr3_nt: TGTGCCAGCAGCTGGGCCGACGTAGCGGGGGTCTCCTACGAGCAGTACTTC
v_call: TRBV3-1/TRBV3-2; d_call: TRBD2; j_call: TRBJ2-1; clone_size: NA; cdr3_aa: CASSQDYGTSYEQFF; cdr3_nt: TGTGCCAGCAGCCAAGATTACGGGACTAGCTATGAGCAGTTCTTC
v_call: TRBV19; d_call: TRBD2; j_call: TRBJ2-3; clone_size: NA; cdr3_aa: CASSHTGTSGRDTQYF; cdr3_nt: TGTGCCAGTAGTCACACCGGGACTAGCGGGAGAGATACGCAGTATTTT
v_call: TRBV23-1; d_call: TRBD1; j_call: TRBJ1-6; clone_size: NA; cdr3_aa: CASSLDPGGFSPLHF; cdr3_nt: TGCGCCAGCAGCCTTGATCCAGGGGGGTTTTCACCCCTCCACTTT
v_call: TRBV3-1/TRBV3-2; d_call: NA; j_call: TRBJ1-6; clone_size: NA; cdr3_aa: CASSDLSWTTASYSPLHF; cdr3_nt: TGTGCCAGCAGCGACCTTTCCTGGACGACAGCGTCCTATTCACCCCTCCACTTT
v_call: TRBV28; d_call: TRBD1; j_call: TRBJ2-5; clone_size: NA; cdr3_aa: CASSRTGETQYF; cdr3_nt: TGTGCCAGCAGCAGGACAGGCGAGACCCAGTACTTC
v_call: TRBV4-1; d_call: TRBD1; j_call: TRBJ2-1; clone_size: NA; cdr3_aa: CASSQPRQGTHNEQFF; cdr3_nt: TGCGCCAGCAGCCAGCCCCGACAGGGGACTCACAATGAGCAGTTCTTC
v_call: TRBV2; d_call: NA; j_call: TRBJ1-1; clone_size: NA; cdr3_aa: CASNLGQKAFF; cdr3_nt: TGTGCCAGCAACCTAGGACAGAAAGCTTTCTTT
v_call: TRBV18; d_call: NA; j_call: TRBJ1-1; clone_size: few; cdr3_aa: CASSPGWGQGNTEAFF; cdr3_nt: TGTGCCAGCTCCCCCGGGTGGGGTCAGGGGAACACTGAAGCTTTCTTT